Here is one TCR beta chain with its context. No antigen is known for it. The table came from immunoSEQ multiplex PCR; TCRdb's copy has only in-frame clones and leaves some out. The sample lists 20,000 to 25,000 clones; nearly 90% were seen once. This CDR3 contains 13 residues. Between the trimmed V and J ends, which lost 7 bases and 2 bases, there was a span of 12 bases. The germline gives CDR1 SNHLY, CDR2 FYNNEI. This record comes from a study of PD-1 blockade in classical Hodgkin lymphoma. The study, taken as a whole, reports: The drivers behind the repertoire differences, possibly disease activity or prior therapy, remain undefined. As was reported, newly diagnosed patients showed lower baseline TCR diversity than healthy donors did.

Indicated time point: newly diagnosed, previously untreated cHL patient sample. Magnetic negative selection was used to purify CD4+ T cells from thawed PBMCs. The authors compared against newly diagnosed, untreated classical Hodgkin lymphoma PBMCs. The receptor's source is a human donor with classical Hodgkin lymphoma. Sequenced material: CD4+ T cells from blood. The V and J genes are TRBV2 and TRBJ2-7; possibly TRBD2 for D (6 bases). As DNA, the CDR3 is TGTGCCAGCAAACTAGCAGAGACCTACGAGCAGTACTTC. Its translation is CASKLAETYEQYF. Combining the CDR3 with reference TRBV2 and TRBJ2-7 gives the whole variable domain EPEVTQTPSHQVTQMGQEVILRCVPISNHLYFYWYRQILGQKVEFLVSFYNNEISEKSEIFDDQFSVERPDGSNFTLKIRSTKLEDSAMYFCASKLAETYEQYFGPGTRLTVT.